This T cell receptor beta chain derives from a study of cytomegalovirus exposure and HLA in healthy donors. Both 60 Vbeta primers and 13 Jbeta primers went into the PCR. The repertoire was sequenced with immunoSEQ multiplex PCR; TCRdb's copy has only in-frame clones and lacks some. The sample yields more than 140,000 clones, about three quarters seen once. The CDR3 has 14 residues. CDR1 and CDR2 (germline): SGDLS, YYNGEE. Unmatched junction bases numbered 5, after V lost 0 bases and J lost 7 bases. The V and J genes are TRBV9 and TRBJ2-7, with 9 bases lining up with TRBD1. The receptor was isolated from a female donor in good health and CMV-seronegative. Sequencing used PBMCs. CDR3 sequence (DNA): TGTGCCAGCAGCGTAGGGGACAGGGTAAGGGAGCAGTACTTC. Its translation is CASSVGDRVREQYF.